The 3 T cell receptor beta chains below come from one sample, sequenced in a study of blood T cells in healthy people across ages. Primed by a sample-barcoded 5' primer and a J-beta primer mix, a second PCR proceeded for 7 to 11 cycles. One entry per CDR3 protein, called by TCRdb with MiXCR from the 5' RACE reads. The sample has some 700,000 distinct CDR3 sequences, approximately 39% seen once. The sample taken for sequencing was blood. These receptors all come from a woman in her fifties or sixties in good health.

J is TRBJ2-3 and V is TRBV20-1; 7 bases agree with TRBD2. CDR3 size: 14 residues. CDR1 and CDR2 from the germline V gene are DFQATT and SNEGSKA (reference sequence). The ends lost 6 bases at V and 1 base at J; junction bases unmatched: 7. CDR3 nucleotide sequence: TGCAGTGCGCCGGGACTACACCGCACAGATACGCAGTATTTT. Translation gives CSAPGLHRTDTQYF.

This clonotype was seen just once. This CDR3 is CASSSGQGHSPLHF. CDR3 nucleotides: TGTGCCAGCAGTTCGGGACAGGGTCACTCACCCCTCCACTTT. This sequence joins TRBV6-5 and TRBJ1-6; 9 nucleotides line up with TRBD1. Germline V gene data show CDR1 as MNHEY and CDR2 as SVGAGI. The CDR3 spans 14 residues. The V gene end was trimmed by 4 bases and the J gene end by 10 bases; junction bases not matched to a gene: 5.

In its sample, this clonotype was seen a few times. J is TRBJ2-3 and V is TRBV6-4, with 7 bases identical to TRBD1. This CDR3 contains 15 residues. The J segment lost 2 bases and the V segment lost 5 bases, leaving 7 bases of the junction unmatched. The germline CDR1 and CDR2 sequences are MRHNA and SNTAGT. The CDR3 region is CASSSGTVLTDTQYF. Here the CDR3 DNA reads TGTGCCAGCAGTTCCGGGACAGTTCTCACAGATACGCAGTATTTT.